These 14 T cell receptor beta chains were sequenced from one sample in a study of blood T cell repertoires in COVID-19. The data were produced by immunoSEQ multiplex PCR, yet TCRdb's version contains in-frame clones alone and is incomplete. The table shows roughly 53,000 clones, with roughly 76% occurring only once. Material: peripheral blood. The source is a man aged 45 to 65 with active or convalescent COVID-19.

The rearrangement links TRBV29-1 to TRBJ2-1; 12 nucleotides match TRBD2. This CDR3 is built from 15 residues. The germline V gene has CDR1 SQVTM and CDR2 ANQGSEA. The V and J ends lost 7 bases and 2 bases, in that order; junction bases with no gene match: 6. CDR3 amino acids: CSAQTSGSAYNEQFF. CDR3 DNA sequence: TGCAGCGCCCAGACTAGCGGGAGCGCCTACAATGAGCAGTTCTTC.

J is TRBJ2-4 and V is TRBV7-9, with a tentative D call TRBD2 (6 bases). This CDR3 has 15 amino acids. Germline V gives CDR1 SEHNR, CDR2 FQNEAQ (reference sequence). V lost 2 bases to trimming and J lost 0 bases, with 8 bases between them. CDR3 sequence (DNA): TGTGCCAGCAGCTTACCGGGAGAAGCCAAAAACATTCAGTACTTC. This translates into CASSLPGEAKNIQYF.

This chain connects TRBV10-3 to TRBJ2-1; 8 nucleotides line up with TRBD2. The CDR3 length is 16 residues. Germline V gives CDR1 ENHRY, CDR2 SYGVKD. After removal of 6 bases from V and 8 bases from J, the junction contained 15 bases not matched to a gene. CDR3 in amino acids: CAISGTGTRTKDEQFF. For the CDR3, the DNA is TGTGCCATCAGCGGTACCGGGACTAGAACCAAGGATGAGCAGTTCTTC.

In its sample, this clone was seen a few times. This chain joins TRBV27 and TRBJ1-5, with a weak D call TRBD1 (5 bases). The CDR3 is made up of 12 amino acids. The V end lost 8 bases, the J end lost 4 bases, and 9 bases lay between the germline ends. Germline values: CDR1 MNHEY, CDR2 SMNVEV (reference sequence). Here the CDR3 DNA reads TGTGCCAGCCGGGGGGGGAATCAGCCCCAGCATTTT. This codes for CASRGGNQPQHF.

The chain combines TRBV6-5 with TRBJ2-2; 9 nucleotides align to TRBD2. The length of the CDR3 is 15 residues. Trimming removed 7 bases from V and 6 bases from J; junction bases left unmatched: 9. Germline loops: CDR1 MNHEY, CDR2 SVGAGI. CDR3 in DNA: TGTGCCAGCACAGGCGCGGGAGGGACTGCCGGGGAGCTGTTTTTT. Translated: CASTGAGGTAGELFF.

The chain links TRBV10-3 to TRBJ1-1; unclear D gene. The CDR3 runs to 13 residues. Trimming pared 3 bases from V and 5 bases from J, leaving 10 bases between. Germline loops: CDR1 ENHRY, CDR2 SYGVKD. CDR3 nucleotide sequence: TGTGCCATCAGTGACCCGACAAAGACTGAAGCTTTCTTT. Its protein product is CAISDPTKTEAFF.

This clone was detected only once. The rearrangement joins TRBV27 to TRBJ2-7; possibly TRBD2 for D (6 bases). Per the germline V gene, CDR1 is MNHEY and CDR2 is SMNVEV (reference sequence). The CDR3 is 13 residues long. The V and J ends lost 6 bases and 2 bases respectively, with 11 bases between them. For the CDR3, the DNA is TGTGCCAGCAGGGGGGGTCGGACCTACGAGCAGTACTTC. Translation gives CASRGGRTYEQYF.

V and J are TRBV12-3 or TRBV12-4 and TRBJ2-2; D is undetermined. The CDR3 spans 13 residues. Trimming shortened V by 3 bases and J by 6 bases, and 8 bases separated the two germline ends. The CDR3 sequence: CASSFLSPGELFF. The CDR3 DNA follows: TGTGCCAGCAGTTTTTTGAGCCCCGGGGAGCTGTTTTTT.

This chain connects TRBV21-1 to TRBJ1-4. TRBV21-1 is an annotated pseudogene. This CDR3 comprises 17 residues. The CDR3 here is CASSARGGGARNEKLFF. CDR3 coding DNA: TGTGCCAGCAGCGCTCGCGGGGGAGGGGCCCGTAATGAAAAACTGTTTTTT.

The chain employs TRBV5-1 and TRBJ1-1; no reliable D call. Trimming left V 0 bases short and J 2 bases short, with 5 bases between. CDR1 and CDR2 from the germline V gene are SGHRS and YFSETQ. This CDR3 contains 13 residues. CDR3 amino acids: CASSLGVNTEAFF. CDR3 DNA sequence: TGCGCCAGCAGCTTGGGAGTAAACACTGAAGCTTTCTTT.

V and J are TRBV5-1 and TRBJ1-1; 8 nucleotides agree with TRBD1. The V gene end was trimmed by 4 bases and the J gene end by 3 bases; junction bases not matched to a gene: 2. This CDR3 comprises 13 residues. From germline, CDR1 is SGHRS and CDR2 YFSETQ. CDR3 nucleotides: TGCGCCAGCAGCCCGACAGGGGACACTGAAGCTTTCTTT. It specifies CASSPTGDTEAFF.

The chain combines TRBV9 with TRBJ2-2; 8 bases fit TRBD1. CDR1 is SGDLS and CDR2 is YYNGEE in the germline V gene. The ends lost 1 base at V and 5 bases at J; junction bases unmatched: 1. CDR3 length equals 14 residues. The CDR3 loop is CASSVRTGTGELFF. The CDR3 DNA is TGTGCCAGCAGCGTAAGGACAGGGACCGGGGAGCTGTTTTTT.

The V call is TRBV5-5, the J call TRBJ1-5, with TRBD1 matching 8 bases. This CDR3 is 14 amino acids long. Germline V CDR1 and CDR2: SGHKS, YYEKEE (reference sequence). V gave up 4 bases and J gave up 7 bases; unmatched junction bases: 7. Here the CDR3 DNA reads TGTGCCAGCAGCCCGGACAGGGCGCGGCAGCCCCAGCATTTT. This translates into CASSPDRARQPQHF. Supplemented by reference TRBV5-5 and TRBJ1-5, the full variable domain reads DAGVTQSPTHLIKTRGQQVTLRCSPISGHKSVSWYQQVLGQGPQFIFQYYEKEERGRGNFPDRFSARQFPNYSSELNVNALLLGDSALYLCASSPDRARQPQHFGDGTRLSIL.

The chain is built from TRBV19 and TRBJ2-1, with 7 bases aligning to TRBD2. Germline CDR1 LNHDA, CDR2 SQIVND (reference sequence). The CDR3 is made up of 12 amino acids. The ends lost 5 bases at V and 7 bases at J; junction bases unmatched: 2. This CDR3 is CASSGGGNEQFF. The DNA of the CDR3 is TGTGCCAGTAGTGGGGGGGGAAATGAGCAGTTCTTC.